Presented here are 9 T cell receptor beta chains from one specimen sequenced in a study of spatial heterogeneity in lung cancer. Indicated time point: sample taken at primary tumor resection. Unsorted tumor, nontumor lung tissue or cryopreserved PBMC supplied the whole RNA. TCRdb reprocessed the 5' RACE reads with MiXCR, giving one entry per CDR3 protein. The sample has some 100,000 distinct CDR3 sequences; 7% to 9% are singletons. The sequencing used PBMCs, collected at surgery. Every receptor here comes from a male donor with early-stage non-small cell lung cancer.

The chain has TRBV5-1 and TRBJ2-5, with D possibly TRBD1 on 5 matching bases. The germline V and J ends were trimmed by 0 bases and 4 bases, with 13 bases remaining between them. This CDR3 spans 15 amino acids. Germline V gene lookup returns CDR1 SGHRS and CDR2 YFSETQ. Here the CDR3 reads CASSLGTQGRETQYF. In DNA, the CDR3 is TGCGCCAGCAGCTTGGGGACCCAGGGCAGAGAGACCCAGTACTTC.

This clonotype has just a few counts. The chain recombines TRBV4-2 with TRBJ2-3, with D possibly matching TRBD2 (6 bases). Trimming took off 1 base at V and 1 base at J, with 9 bases between the two ends. CDR1 is LGHNA and CDR2 is YNFKEQ in the germline V gene. CDR3 length: 15 amino acids. CDR3 sequence: CASSQASGRTDTQYF. The CDR3 nucleotides are TGTGCCAGCAGCCAAGCCAGCGGGCGCACAGATACGCAGTATTTT.

The CDR3 protein is CATSDYRDGTYNEQFF. DNA of the CDR3: TGTGCCACCAGTGACTACCGGGACGGCACATACAATGAGCAGTTCTTC. J is TRBJ2-1 and V is TRBV24-1; D may be TRBD1 or TRBD2 (5 bases each). V lost 4 bases and J lost 4, with 16 bases in between. Germline V CDR1 and CDR2: KGHDR, SFDVKD. The length of the CDR3 is 16 residues.

This clonotype was observed at least ten times. V is TRBV2 and J is TRBJ2-7; possibly TRBD2 for D (5 bases). The CDR3 is 13 amino acids. Per the germline V gene, CDR1 is SNHLY and CDR2 is FYNNEI. The V end lost 4 bases, the J end lost 6 bases, and 13 bases lay between the germline ends. The CDR3 nucleotides are TGTGCCAGCAGTGGGACTTACCGCGGCGAGCAGTACTTC. Its translation is CASSGTYRGEQYF.

This clonotype has more than one count but fewer than ten. The CDR3 protein is CASRLRDSPGNTIYF. In DNA form, the CDR3 reads TGTGCCAGTAGACTTCGGGACAGCCCTGGAAACACCATATATTTT. The chain has TRBV19 and TRBJ1-3, with 7 nucleotides matching TRBD1. With V trimmed by 6 bases and J by 2 bases, 7 bases remained unmatched. Per germline, CDR1 LNHDA and CDR2 SQIVND (reference sequence). This CDR3 contains 15 residues.

This clonotype was recorded a few times. The rearrangement uses TRBV2 and TRBJ2-2; D is uncertain. V was trimmed by 2 bases and J by 5 bases, leaving 9 bases between them. The CDR3 extends over 14 amino acids. Germline CDR1 and CDR2: SNHLY and FYNNEI. The CDR3 loop reads CASSEKGYTGELFF. The CDR3 nucleotides are TGTGCCAGCAGTGAAAAGGGTTATACCGGGGAGCTGTTTTTT.

This clonotype was found many times. The chain has TRBV29-1 and TRBJ1-3; D is ambiguous. Germline V CDR1 and CDR2: SQVTM, ANQGSEA. V lost 7 bases to trimming and J lost 1 base, with 11 bases between them. The CDR3 is 13 amino acids. The CDR3 reads CSAESGSGNTIYF. As DNA, the CDR3 is TGCAGCGCCGAATCCGGGTCTGGAAACACCATATATTTT. The full variable domain, its missing parts supplied by reference TRBV29-1 and TRBJ1-3, is SAVISQKPSRDICQRGTSLTIQCQVDSQVTMMFWYRQQPGQSLTLIATANQGSEATYESGFVIDKFPISRPNLTFSTLTVSNMSPEDSSIYLCSAESGSGNTIYFGEGSWLTVV.

This clonotype was seen repeatedly, ten times or more. V usage is TRBV5-4 and J usage is TRBJ1-2; 7 bases are a match to TRBD1. Germline V lookup: CDR1 SGHNT, CDR2 YYREEE (reference sequence). The CDR3 runs to 16 residues. The trim removed 1 base at V and 5 bases at J, leaving 11 bases unmatched. CDR3 sequence reads: CASSLPLTGRRYGYTF. In nucleotides, the CDR3 is TGTGCCAGCAGCTTGCCCCTGACAGGGAGGAGGTATGGCTACACCTTC.

The count of this clonotype is one. This sequence joins TRBV20-1 and TRBJ1-1; a weak D match, TRBD1 (5 bases). V shed 4 bases and J shed 1 base, with 13 bases lying between them. This CDR3 has 14 residues. The germline V gene has CDR1 DFQATT and CDR2 SNEGSKA (reference sequence). The CDR3 loop is CSAKGQSGNTEAFF. The CDR3 DNA reads TGCAGTGCTAAGGGGCAGTCGGGGAACACTGAAGCTTTCTTT.